This T cell receptor (beta chain) was recovered during a study of immune characterization of retroperitoneal liposarcoma. J was trimmed by 4 bases and V by 5 bases; bases with no gene match: 5. Looked up from germline, CDR1 is SGHTA and CDR2 is FQGNSA. The CDR3 runs to 15 residues. TCRdb re-called the PCR reads with MiXCR, one entry per CDR3 protein. The sample consists of roughly 6,800 distinct CDR3 sequences, around 30% of them appearing once. This clonotype showed up many times. Material for sequencing was blood. The sequence was collected from a male donor with retroperitoneal liposarcoma. The genes are TRBV7-2 and TRBJ2-1; 10 positions match TRBD2. CDR3 protein: CASSLGLADYNEQFF. For the CDR3, the DNA is TGTGCCAGCAGCCTAGGACTAGCGGATTACAATGAGCAGTTCTTC.